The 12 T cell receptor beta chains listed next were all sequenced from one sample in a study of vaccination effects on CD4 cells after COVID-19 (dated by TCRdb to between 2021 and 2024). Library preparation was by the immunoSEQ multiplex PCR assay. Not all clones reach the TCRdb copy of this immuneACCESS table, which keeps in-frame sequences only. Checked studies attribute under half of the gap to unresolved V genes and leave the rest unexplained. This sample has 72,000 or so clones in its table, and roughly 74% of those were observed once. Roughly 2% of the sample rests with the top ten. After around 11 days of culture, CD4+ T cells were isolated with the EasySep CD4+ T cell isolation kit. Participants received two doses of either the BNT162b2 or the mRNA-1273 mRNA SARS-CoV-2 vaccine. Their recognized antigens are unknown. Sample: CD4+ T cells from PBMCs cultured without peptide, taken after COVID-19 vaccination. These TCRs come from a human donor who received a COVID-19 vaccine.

CDR3 sequence reads: CASKQVAGELFF. The CDR3 DNA reads TGTGCCAGTAAGCAGGTGGCCGGGGAGCTGTTTTTT. This sequence joins TRBV19 and TRBJ2-2; the D is unclear. The CDR3 contains 12 residues. Germline CDR1 and CDR2: LNHDA and SQIVND (reference sequence). V lost 7 bases, J lost 6 bases, and 9 bases lay in between. Complete variable domain (other parts from reference TRBV19 and TRBJ2-2): DGGITQSPKYLFRKEGQNVTLSCEQNLNHDAMYWYRQDPGQGLRLIYYSQIVNDFQKGDIAEGYSVSREKKESFPLTVTSAQKNPTAFYLCASKQVAGELFFGEGSRLTVL.

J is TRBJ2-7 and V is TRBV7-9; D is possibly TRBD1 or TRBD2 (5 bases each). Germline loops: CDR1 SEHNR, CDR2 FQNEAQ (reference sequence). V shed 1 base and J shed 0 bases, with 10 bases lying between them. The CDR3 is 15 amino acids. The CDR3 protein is CASSLDGASSYEQYV. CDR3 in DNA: TGTGCCAGCAGCTTAGACGGGGCCAGCTCCTACGAGCAGTACGTC.

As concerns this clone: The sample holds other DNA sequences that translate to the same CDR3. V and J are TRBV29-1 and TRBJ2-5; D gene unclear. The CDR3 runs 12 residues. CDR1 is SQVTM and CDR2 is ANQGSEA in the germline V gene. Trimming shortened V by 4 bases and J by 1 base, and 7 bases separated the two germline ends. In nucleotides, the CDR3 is TGCAGCGTTGTCTCAGGCCAAGAGACCCAGTACTTC. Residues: CSVVSGQETQYF.

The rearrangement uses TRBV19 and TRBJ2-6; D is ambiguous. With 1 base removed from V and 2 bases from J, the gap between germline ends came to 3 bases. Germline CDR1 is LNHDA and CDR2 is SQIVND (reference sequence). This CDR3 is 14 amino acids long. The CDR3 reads CASSIGTGANVLTF. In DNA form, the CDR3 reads TGTGCCAGTAGTATAGGGACTGGGGCCAACGTCCTGACTTTC.

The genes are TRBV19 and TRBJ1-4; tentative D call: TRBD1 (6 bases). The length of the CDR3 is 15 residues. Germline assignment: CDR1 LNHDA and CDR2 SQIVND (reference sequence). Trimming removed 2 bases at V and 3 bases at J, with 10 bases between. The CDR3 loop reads CASSIPGDPNEKLFF. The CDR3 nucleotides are TGTGCCAGTAGTATACCAGGGGATCCTAATGAAAAACTGTTTTTT. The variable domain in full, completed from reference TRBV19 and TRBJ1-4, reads DGGITQSPKYLFRKEGQNVTLSCEQNLNHDAMYWYRQDPGQGLRLIYYSQIVNDFQKGDIAEGYSVSREKKESFPLTVTSAQKNPTAFYLCASSIPGDPNEKLFFGSGTQLSVL.

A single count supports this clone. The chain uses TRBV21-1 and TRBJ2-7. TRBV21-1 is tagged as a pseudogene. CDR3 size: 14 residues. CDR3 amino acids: CASSKGSDSYEQYV. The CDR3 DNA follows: TGTGCCAGCAGCAAAGGGTCTGATTCCTACGAGCAGTACGTC.

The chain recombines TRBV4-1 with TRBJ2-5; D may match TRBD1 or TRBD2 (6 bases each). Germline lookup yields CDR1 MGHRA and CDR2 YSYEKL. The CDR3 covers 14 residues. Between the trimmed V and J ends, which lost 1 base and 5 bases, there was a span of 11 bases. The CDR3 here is CASSQGGGHETQYF. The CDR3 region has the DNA TGCGCCAGCAGCCAAGGTGGGGGGCATGAGACCCAGTACTTC.

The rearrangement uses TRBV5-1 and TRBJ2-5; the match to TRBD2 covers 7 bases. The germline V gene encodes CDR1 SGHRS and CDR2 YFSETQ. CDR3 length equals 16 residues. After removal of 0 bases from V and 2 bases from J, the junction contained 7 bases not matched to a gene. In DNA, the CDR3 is TGCGCCAGCAGCTTGGTCGGGGGGATGGTGCAAGAGACCCAGTACTTC. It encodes CASSLVGGMVQETQYF.

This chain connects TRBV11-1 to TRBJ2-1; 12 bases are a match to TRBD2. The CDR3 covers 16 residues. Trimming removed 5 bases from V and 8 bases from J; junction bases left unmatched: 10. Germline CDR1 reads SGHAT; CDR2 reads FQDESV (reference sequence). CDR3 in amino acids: CASSPQLAGGSDEQFF. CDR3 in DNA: TGTGCCAGCAGCCCCCAACTAGCGGGGGGCTCCGATGAGCAGTTCTTC.

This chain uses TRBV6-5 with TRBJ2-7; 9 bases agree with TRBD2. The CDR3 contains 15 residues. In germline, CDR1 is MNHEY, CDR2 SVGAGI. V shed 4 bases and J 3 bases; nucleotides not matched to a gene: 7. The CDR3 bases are TGTGCCAGCAGTTCCCCGGCTAGCGGGAACTACGAGCAGTACGTC. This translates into CASSSPASGNYEQYV.

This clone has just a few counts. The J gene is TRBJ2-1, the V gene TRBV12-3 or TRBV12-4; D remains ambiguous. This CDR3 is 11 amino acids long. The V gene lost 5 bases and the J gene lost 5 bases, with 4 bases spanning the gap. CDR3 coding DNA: TGTGCCAGCAGTCTCCACAATGAGCAGTTCTTC. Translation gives CASSLHNEQFF.

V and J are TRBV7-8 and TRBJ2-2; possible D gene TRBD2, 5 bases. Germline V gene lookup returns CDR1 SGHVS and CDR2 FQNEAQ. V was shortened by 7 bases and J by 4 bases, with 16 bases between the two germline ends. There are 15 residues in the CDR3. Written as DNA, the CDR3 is TGTGCCAGCAACCAAAACTACGGGGTCACCGGGGAGCTGTTTTTT. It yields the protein CASNQNYGVTGELFF. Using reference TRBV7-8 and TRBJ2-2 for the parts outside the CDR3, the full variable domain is GAGVSQSPRYKVAKRGQDVALRCDPISGHVSLFWYQQALGQGPEFLTYFQNEAQLDKSGLPSDRFFAERPEGSVSTLKIQRTQQEDSAVYLCASNQNYGVTGELFFGEGSRLTVL.